This passage covers 9 T cell receptor beta chains from one sample sequenced in a study of T cells expressing NK-cell markers. Reprocessing the 5' RACE reads, TCRdb reports a single entry for every CDR3 protein and omits DNA. Its table records a few hundred thousand distinct CDR3 sequences. Sequencing was carried out using blood T cells: a sorted CD56 or NKG2C T cell subset, CD4+ or CD8+ T cells, or bulk PBMC T cells (not recorded which). These receptors all stem from a man aged 18-70 years in good health.

This rearrangement joins TRBV5-1 to TRBJ2-1. The germline V gene encodes CDR1 SGHRS and CDR2 YFSETQ. The CDR3 extends over 12 amino acids. CDR3 region: CASSLDRLLQFF.

The J gene is TRBJ2-1, the V gene TRBV20-1. The CDR3 loop spans 14 amino acids. The germline V gene encodes CDR1 DFQATT and CDR2 SNEGSKA (reference sequence). The CDR3 loop is CSAARGSSYNEQFF.

The chain recombines TRBV12-3 or TRBV12-4 with TRBJ2-7; the D gene TCRdb calls, TRBD1, cannot be checked with no DNA. The CDR3 sequence is 16 residues long. CDR3 in amino acids: CASSPDRRPGRTAQYF.

CDR3 region: CASSATLEEWETQYF. The chain recombines TRBV2 with TRBJ2-5. The CDR3 contains 15 residues. Germline V gene data show CDR1 as SNHLY and CDR2 as FYNNEI.

The rearrangement links TRBV5-1 to TRBJ1-1. CDR3 size: 12 residues. Germline V gene sequence: CDR1 SGHRS, CDR2 YFSETQ. CDR3: CASSLAEGEAFF.

This chain uses TRBV15 with TRBJ2-5; without DNA, the TCRdb call of TRBD1 cannot be checked. The CDR3 extends over 16 amino acids. In germline, CDR1 is LNHNV, CDR2 YYDKDF (reference sequence). CDR3 protein: CATSRLGQGARETQYF. Combining the CDR3 with reference TRBV15 and TRBJ2-5 gives the whole variable domain DAMVIQNPRYQVTQFGKPVTLSCSQTLNHNVMYWYQQKSSQAPKLLFHYYDKDFNNEADTPDNFQSRRPNTSFCFLDIRSPGLGDTAMYLCATSRLGQGARETQYFGPGTRLLVL.

The CDR3 is CASIRRHTDTQYF. This chain links TRBV12-3 or TRBV12-4 with TRBJ2-3. This CDR3 region has 13 residues.

The chain links TRBV6-5 to TRBJ1-1; TCRdb designates TRBD1, a call that cannot be tested without DNA. Germline loops: CDR1 MNHEY, CDR2 SVGAGI. The CDR3 covers 16 residues. CDR3 amino acids: CASSYSGEGARTEAFF.

V and J are TRBV7-2 and TRBJ2-7; TCRdb picks TRBD2, but there is no DNA to check that call. The CDR3 covers 17 residues. The germline CDR1 and CDR2 sequences are SGHTA and FQGNSA. The CDR3 region is CASSPGLAGGRGYEQYF. The full variable domain, rest sourced from reference TRBV7-2 and TRBJ2-7, is GAGVSQSPSNKVTEKGKDVELRCDPISGHTALYWYRQSLGQGLEFLIYFQGNSAPDKSGLPSDRFSAERTGGSVSTLTIQRTQQEDSAVYLCASSPGLAGGRGYEQYFGPGTRLTVT.